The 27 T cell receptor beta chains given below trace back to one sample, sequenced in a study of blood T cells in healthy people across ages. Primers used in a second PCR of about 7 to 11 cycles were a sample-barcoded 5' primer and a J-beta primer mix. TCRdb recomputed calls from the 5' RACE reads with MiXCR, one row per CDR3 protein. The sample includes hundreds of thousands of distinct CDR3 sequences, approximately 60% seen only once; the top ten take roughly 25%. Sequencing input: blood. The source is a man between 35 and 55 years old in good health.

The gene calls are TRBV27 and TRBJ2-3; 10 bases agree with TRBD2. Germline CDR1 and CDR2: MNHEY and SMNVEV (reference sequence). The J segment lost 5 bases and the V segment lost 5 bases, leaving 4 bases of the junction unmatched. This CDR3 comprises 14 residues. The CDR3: CASSELAGLDTQYF. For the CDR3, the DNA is TGTGCCAGCAGTGAACTAGCGGGATTAGATACGCAGTATTTT.

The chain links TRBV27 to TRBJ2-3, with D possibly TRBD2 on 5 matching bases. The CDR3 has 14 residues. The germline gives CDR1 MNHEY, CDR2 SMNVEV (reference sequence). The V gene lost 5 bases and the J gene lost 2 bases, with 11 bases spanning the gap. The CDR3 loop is CASSPYRDTDTQYF. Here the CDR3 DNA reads TGTGCCAGCAGTCCATACCGGGACACAGATACGCAGTATTTT.

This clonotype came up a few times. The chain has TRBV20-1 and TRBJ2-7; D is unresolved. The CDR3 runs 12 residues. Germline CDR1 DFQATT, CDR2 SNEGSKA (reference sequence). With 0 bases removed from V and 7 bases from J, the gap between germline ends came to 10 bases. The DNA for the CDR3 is TGCAGTGCTAGAGAAGGCTATAGGGAGCAGTACTTC. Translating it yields CSAREGYREQYF.

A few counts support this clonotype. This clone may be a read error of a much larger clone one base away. The CDR3 spells CSVGDLDEQYF. The CDR3 nucleotides are TGCAGCGTTGGGGACTTGGATGAGCAGTACTTC. The V gene is TRBV29-1, the J gene TRBJ2-5, with D tentatively TRBD2 (6 bases). The ends were cut back, 4 bases at V and 11 bases at J, with 14 bases in the middle. There are 11 residues in the CDR3. The V gene's germline CDR1 is SQVTM and CDR2 ANQGSEA.

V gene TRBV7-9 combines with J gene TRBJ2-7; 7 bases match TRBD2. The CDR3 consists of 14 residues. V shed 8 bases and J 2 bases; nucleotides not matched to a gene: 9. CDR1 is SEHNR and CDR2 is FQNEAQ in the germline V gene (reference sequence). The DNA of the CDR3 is TGTGCCAGCGCTGGGGGGGGGATCACCTACGAGCAGTACTTC. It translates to CASAGGGITYEQYF.

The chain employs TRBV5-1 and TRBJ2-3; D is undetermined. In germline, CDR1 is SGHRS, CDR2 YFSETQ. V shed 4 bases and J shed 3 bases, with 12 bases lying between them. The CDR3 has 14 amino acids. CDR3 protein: CASSAQSGTDTQYF. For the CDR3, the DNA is TGCGCCAGCAGCGCGCAGAGTGGGACAGATACGCAGTATTTT.

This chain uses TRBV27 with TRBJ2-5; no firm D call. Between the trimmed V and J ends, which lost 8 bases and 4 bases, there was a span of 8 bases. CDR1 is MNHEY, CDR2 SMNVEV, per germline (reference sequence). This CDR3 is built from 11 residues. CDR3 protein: CASGPRETQYF. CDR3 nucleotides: TGTGCCAGCGGCCCCAGAGAGACCCAGTACTTC.

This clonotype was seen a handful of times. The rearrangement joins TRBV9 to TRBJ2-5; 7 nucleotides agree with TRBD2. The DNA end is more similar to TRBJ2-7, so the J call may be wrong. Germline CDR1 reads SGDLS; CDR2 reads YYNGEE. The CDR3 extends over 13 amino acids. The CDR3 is CASSLSGLNEQYF. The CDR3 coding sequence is TGTGCCAGCAGCCTTAGCGGGTTAAACGAGCAGTACTTC.

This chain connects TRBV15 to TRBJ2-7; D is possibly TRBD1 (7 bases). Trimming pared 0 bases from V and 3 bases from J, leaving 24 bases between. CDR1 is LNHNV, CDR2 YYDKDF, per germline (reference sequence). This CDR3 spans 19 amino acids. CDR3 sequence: CATSRDRNWGDSPNYEQYF. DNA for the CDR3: TGTGCCACCAGCAGAGACCGTAACTGGGGGGACAGTCCCAACTACGAGCAGTACTTC. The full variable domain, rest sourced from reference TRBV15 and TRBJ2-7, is DAMVIQNPRYQVTQFGKPVTLSCSQTLNHNVMYWYQQKSSQAPKLLFHYYDKDFNNEADTPDNFQSRRPNTSFCFLDIRSPGLGDTAMYLCATSRDRNWGDSPNYEQYFGPGTRLTVT.

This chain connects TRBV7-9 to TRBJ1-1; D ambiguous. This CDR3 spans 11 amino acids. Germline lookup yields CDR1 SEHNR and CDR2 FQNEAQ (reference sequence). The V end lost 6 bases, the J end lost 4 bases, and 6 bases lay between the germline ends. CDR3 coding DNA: TGTGCCAGCAGGGGTGTCACTGAAGCTTTCTTT. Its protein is CASRGVTEAFF.

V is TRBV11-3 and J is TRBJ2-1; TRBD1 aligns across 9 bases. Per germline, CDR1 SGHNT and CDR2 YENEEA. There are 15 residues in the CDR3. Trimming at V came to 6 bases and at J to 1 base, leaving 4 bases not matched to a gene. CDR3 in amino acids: CASSNGQGSYNEQFF. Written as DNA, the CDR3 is TGTGCCAGCAGTAACGGACAGGGGTCCTACAATGAGCAGTTCTTC.

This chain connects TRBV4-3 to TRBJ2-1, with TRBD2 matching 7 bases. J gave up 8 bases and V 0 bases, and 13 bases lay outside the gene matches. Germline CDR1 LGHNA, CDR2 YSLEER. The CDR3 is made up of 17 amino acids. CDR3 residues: CASSQDREGTKRHEQFF. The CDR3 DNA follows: TGCGCCAGCAGCCAAGATAGGGAAGGGACTAAAAGGCATGAGCAGTTCTTC.

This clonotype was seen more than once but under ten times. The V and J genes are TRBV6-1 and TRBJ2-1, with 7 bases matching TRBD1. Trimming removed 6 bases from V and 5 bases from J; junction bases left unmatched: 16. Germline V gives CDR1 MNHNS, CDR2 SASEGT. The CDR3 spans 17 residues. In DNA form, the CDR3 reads TGTGCCAGCAGCCCCCACCCCACAGGGGTAGGAGACAATGAGCAGTTCTTC. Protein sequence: CASSPHPTGVGDNEQFF.

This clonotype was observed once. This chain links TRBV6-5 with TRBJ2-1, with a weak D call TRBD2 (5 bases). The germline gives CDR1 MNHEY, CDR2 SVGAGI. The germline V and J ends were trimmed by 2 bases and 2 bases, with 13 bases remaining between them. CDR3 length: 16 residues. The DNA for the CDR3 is TGTGCCAGCAGTTACACGACTCTAGCCCCCTACAATGAGCAGTTCTTC. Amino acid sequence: CASSYTTLAPYNEQFF.

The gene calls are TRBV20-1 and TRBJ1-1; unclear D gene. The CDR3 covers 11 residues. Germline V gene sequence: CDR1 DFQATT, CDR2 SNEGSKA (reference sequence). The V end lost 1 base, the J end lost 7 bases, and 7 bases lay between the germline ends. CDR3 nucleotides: TGCAGTGCTAGAGGACATTATGAAGCTTTCTTT. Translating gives CSARGHYEAFF.

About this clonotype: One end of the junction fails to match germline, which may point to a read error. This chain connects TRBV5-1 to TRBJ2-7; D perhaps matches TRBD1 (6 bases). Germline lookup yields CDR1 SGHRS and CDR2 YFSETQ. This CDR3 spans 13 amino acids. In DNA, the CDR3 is TGCGCCAGCAGCTTGGTACAGGGTTACGAGCAGAACTTC. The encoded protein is CASSLVQGYEQNF.

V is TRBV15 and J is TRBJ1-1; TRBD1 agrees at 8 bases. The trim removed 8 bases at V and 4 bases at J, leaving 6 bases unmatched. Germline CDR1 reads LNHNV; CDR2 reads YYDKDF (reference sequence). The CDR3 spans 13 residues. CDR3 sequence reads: CATATGDFTEAFF. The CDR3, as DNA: TGTGCCACCGCGACAGGGGATTTCACTGAAGCTTTCTTT.

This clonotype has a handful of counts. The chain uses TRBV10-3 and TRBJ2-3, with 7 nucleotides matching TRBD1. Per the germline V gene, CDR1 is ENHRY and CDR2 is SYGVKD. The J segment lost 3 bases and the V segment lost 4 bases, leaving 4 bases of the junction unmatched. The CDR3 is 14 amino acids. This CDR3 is CAISAPDRTDTQYF. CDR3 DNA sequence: TGTGCCATCAGTGCCCCGGACAGGACAGATACGCAGTATTTT.

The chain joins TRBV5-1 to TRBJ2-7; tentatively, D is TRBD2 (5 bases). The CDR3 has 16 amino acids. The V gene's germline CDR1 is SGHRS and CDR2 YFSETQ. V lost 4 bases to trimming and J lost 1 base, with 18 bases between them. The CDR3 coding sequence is TGCGCCAGCAGCCCCCTCGGGGTAGAATCGTCCTACGAGCAGTACTTC. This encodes CASSPLGVESSYEQYF.

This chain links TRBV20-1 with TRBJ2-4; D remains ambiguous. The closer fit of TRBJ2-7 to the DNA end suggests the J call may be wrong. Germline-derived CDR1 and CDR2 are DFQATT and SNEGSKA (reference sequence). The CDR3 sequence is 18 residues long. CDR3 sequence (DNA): TGCAGTGCTAGAGATGCCAAGATAAACAAACTTACAAACTACGAGCAGTACTTC. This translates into CSARDAKINKLTNYEQYF.

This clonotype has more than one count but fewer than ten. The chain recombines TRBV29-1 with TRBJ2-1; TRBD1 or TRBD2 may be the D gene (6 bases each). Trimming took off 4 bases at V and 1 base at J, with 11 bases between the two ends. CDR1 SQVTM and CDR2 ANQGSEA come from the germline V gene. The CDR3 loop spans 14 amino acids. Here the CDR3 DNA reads TGCAGCGTTGGGGGGGCGAGGTCCTACAATGAGCAGTTCTTC. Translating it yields CSVGGARSYNEQFF.

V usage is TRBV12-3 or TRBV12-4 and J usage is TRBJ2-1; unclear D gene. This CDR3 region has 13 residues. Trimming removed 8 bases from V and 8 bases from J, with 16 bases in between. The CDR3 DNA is TGTGCCAGCTCTCCTACTGGCGGTCATGAGCAGTTCTTC. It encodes CASSPTGGHEQFF.

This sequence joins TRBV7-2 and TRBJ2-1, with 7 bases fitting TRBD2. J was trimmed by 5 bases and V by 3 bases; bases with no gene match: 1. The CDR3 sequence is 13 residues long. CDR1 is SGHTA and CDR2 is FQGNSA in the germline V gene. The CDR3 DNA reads TGTGCCAGCAGCTTCGGGACTAACAATGAGCAGTTCTTC. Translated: CASSFGTNNEQFF.

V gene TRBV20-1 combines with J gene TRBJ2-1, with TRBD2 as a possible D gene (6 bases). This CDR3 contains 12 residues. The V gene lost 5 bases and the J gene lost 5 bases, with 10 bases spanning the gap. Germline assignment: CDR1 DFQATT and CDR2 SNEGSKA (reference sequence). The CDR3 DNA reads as TGCAGTGCTGGGGGACTCCACAATGAGCAGTTCTTC. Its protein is CSAGGLHNEQFF.

DNA of the CDR3: TGTGCCAGCAGTTCGAAACCGCTACCTCAGCGGGAGGGGTCCTACGAGCAGTACTTC. Translated, it gives CASSSKPLPQREGSYEQYF. The chain employs TRBV27 and TRBJ2-7, with 10 bases that match TRBD2. Germline V lookup: CDR1 MNHEY, CDR2 SMNVEV (reference sequence). The CDR3 consists of 19 residues. Trimming cost V 4 bases and J 1 base; bases outside gene matches: 16.

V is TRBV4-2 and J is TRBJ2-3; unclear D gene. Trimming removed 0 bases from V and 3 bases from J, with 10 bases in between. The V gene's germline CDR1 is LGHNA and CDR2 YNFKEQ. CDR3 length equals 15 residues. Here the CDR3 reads CASSQDGAGTDTQYF. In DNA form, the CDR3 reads TGTGCCAGCAGCCAAGACGGCGCTGGGACAGATACGCAGTATTTT.

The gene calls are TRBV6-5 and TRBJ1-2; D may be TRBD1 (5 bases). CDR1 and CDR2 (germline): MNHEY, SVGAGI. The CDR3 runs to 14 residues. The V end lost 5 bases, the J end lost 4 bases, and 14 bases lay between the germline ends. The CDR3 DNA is TGTGCCAGCAGTCAGACTCAGGGTGCCTATGGCTACACCTTC. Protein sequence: CASSQTQGAYGYTF.